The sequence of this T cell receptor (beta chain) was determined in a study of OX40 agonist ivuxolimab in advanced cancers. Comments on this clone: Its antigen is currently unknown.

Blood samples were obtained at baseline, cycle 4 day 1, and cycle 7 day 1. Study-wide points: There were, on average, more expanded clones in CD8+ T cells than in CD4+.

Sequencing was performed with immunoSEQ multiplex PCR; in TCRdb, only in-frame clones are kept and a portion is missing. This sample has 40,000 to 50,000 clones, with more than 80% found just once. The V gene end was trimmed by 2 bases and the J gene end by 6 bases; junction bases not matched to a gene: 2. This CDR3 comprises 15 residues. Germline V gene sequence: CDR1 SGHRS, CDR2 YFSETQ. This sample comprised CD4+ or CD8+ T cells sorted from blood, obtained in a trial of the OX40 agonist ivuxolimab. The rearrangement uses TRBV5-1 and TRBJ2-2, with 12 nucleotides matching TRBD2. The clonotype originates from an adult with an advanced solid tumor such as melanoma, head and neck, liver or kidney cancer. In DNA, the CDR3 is TGCGCCAGCAGCTTACTAGCGGGGGGTCCCGGGGAGCTGTTTTTT. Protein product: CASSLLAGGPGELFF.